This is a list of T cell receptor beta chains from one sample in a study of shared clonotypes between healthy human individuals. Sequenced by immunoSEQ multiplex PCR; TCRdb stores in-frame clones only, minus some. This sample has roughly 2,000,000 clones, with approximately 94% found just once. Sequenced: naive CD8+ T cells sorted from blood. These receptors were collected from a young man in good health. Both conserved end residues are part of each CDR3. A D gene is named only where the DNA matches it firmly. The listing skips clone size in some rows; elsewhere it reads once, few, many or a size class.

length,J,D,size,V,DNA,CDR3
16,TRBJ2-2,TRBD2,NA,TRBV4-2,TGTGCCAGCAGTCGACTAGCGGGGGGGCCGACCGGGGAGCTGTTTTTT,CASSRLAGGPTGELFF
13,TRBJ1-1,TRBD1,NA,TRBV7-9,TGTGCCAGCAGCTTAGGACAGGGATGGGCAACTTTCTTT,CASSLGQGWATFF
14,TRBJ2-3,NA,once,TRBV11-2,TGTGCCAGCAGGGTAGTGGGAAGCGGAGATACGCAGTATTTT,CASRVVGSGDTQYF
17,TRBJ1-4,NA,NA,TRBV5-6,TGTGCCAGCAGCTCCATCGGTCCAGGGATAACTAATGAAAAACTGTTTTTT,CASSSIGPGITNEKLFF
15,TRBJ2-7,TRBD1,NA,TRBV6-5,TGTGCCAGCAGGGGCCCGGGACAGACCTTGTACGAGCAGTACTTC,CASRGPGQTLYEQYF
14,TRBJ1-5,NA,NA,TRBV19,TGTGCCAGTGGGGACGAGGGGGAGAGACAGCCCCAGCATTTT,CASGDEGERQPQHF
13,TRBJ1-6,TRBD1,NA,TRBV27,TGTGCCAGCGCCGGACAGGGGTATTCACCCCTCCACTTT,CASAGQGYSPLHF
14,TRBJ2-5,TRBD1,NA,TRBV4-1,TGCGCCAGCAGCCAAGAGGACAGGGCGGAGACCCAGTACTTC,CASSQEDRAETQYF
16,TRBJ1-6,TRBD1,NA,TRBV9,TGTGCCAGCAGCGTAGGGACAGGTGGGGATAATTCACCCCTCCACTTT,CASSVGTGGDNSPLHF
15,TRBJ2-7,TRBD1,NA,TRBV6-1,TGTGCCAGCAGTGAGGGACAGGGTGGGAGTTACGAGCAGTACTTC,CASSEGQGGSYEQYF
19,TRBJ2-2,TRBD1,NA,TRBV10-3,TGTGCCATCAGTGAGTCGCCTCCGGGACAGGGTAGGGGCACCGGGGAGCTGTTTTTT,CAISESPPGQGRGTGELFF
15,TRBJ2-5,TRBD1,NA,TRBV2,TGTGCCAGCAGCTCCGACAGGACAGGCCGAGAGACCCAGTACTTC,CASSSDRTGRETQYF
16,TRBJ2-2,NA,NA,TRBV5-6,TGTGCCAGCAGCTTGGGCTACGGGATCAACACCGGGGAGCTGTTTTTT,CASSLGYGINTGELFF
17,TRBJ2-5,NA,NA,TRBV18,TGTGCCAGCTCACCACCGATCTCCGACAGACTCCAAGAGACCCAGTACTTC,CASSPPISDRLQETQYF
13,TRBJ1-2,NA,NA,TRBV5-6,TGTGCCAGTGGAAACCAGGGCAGCTATGGCTACACCTTC,CASGNQGSYGYTF
14,TRBJ1-2,NA,NA,TRBV19,TGTGCCAGTAGTATTGGAATTTATAACTATGGCTACACCTTC,CASSIGIYNYGYTF
16,TRBJ2-3,TRBD2,NA,TRBV6-4,TGTGCCAGCAGTCTCTGGACTAGCGCACGCACAGATACGCAGTATTTT,CASSLWTSARTDTQYF
13,TRBJ2-7,NA,once,TRBV7-9,TGTGCCAGCAGCGACGGAGAGAATTACGAGCAGTACTTC,CASSDGENYEQYF
15,TRBJ2-1,NA,NA,TRBV4-2,TGTGCCAGCAGCCGGACCTTCGGGACGGACAATGAGCAGTTCTTC,CASSRTFGTDNEQFF